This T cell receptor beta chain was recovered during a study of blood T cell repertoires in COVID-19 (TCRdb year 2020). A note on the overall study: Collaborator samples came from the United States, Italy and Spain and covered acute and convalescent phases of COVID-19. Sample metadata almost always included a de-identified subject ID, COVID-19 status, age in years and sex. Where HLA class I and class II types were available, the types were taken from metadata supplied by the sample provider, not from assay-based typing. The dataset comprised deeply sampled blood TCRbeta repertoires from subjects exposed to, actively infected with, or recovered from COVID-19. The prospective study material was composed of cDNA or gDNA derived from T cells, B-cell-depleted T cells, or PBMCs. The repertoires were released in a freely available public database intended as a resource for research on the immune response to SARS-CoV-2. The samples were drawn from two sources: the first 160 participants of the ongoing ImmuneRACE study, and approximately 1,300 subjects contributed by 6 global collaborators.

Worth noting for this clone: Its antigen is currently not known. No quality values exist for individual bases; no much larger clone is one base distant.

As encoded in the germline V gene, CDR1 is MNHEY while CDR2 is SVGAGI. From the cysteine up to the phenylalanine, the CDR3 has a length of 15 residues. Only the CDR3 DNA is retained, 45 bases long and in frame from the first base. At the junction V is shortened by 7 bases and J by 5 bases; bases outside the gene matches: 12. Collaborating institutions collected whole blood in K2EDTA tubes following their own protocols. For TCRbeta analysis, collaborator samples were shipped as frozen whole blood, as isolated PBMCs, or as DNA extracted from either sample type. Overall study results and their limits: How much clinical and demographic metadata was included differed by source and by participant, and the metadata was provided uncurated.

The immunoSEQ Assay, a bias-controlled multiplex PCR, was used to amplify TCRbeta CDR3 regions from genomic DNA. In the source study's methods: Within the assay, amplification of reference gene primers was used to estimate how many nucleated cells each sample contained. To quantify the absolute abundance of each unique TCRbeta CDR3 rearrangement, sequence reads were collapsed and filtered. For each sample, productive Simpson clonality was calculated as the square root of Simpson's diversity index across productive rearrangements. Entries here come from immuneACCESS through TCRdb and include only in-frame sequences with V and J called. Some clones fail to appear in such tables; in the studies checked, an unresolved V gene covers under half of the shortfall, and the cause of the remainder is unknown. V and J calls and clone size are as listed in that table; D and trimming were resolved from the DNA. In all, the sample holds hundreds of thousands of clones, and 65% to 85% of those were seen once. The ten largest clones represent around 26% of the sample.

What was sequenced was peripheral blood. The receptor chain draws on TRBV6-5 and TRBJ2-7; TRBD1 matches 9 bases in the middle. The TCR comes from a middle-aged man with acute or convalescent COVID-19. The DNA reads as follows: TGTGCCAGCAAGGACAGGGGCGGACTGGGAAACGAGCAGTACTTC. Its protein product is CASKDRGGLGNEQYF.